This T cell receptor (beta chain) was identified during a study of beta chain features in type 1 diabetes. Study-wide results and limits: For patients and controls alike, PCR might favor shorter templates to the same degree. Junctions at VDJ sites from type 1 diabetes patients had fewer insertions and more deletions.

On average, the one heparinised blood draw given by each donor was around 120 mL. Germline trimming cut 6 bases from V and 6 bases from J; bases unmatched to any gene: 5. The length of the CDR3 is 11 residues. Germline CDR1 and CDR2: DFQATT and SNEGSKA (reference sequence). The entirety of the isolated RNA underwent reverse transcription, so expressed TCRB transcripts were sequenced. The protocol was immunoSEQ multiplex PCR, while the TCRdb copy is restricted to in-frame clones and leaves out a portion. The sample holds roughly 400,000 clones, about 16% seen once. As concerns this clone: Its antigen is unidentified.

The chain uses TRBV20-1 and TRBJ2-7, with 7 bases lining up with TRBD1. The source of this sequence is a woman under 30 in good health. Sequencing was done on a sample of naive CD4+ T cells from blood. DNA for the CDR3: TGCAGTGCGAGGGGACAGCGCGAGCAGTACTTC. This codes for CSARGQREQYF.